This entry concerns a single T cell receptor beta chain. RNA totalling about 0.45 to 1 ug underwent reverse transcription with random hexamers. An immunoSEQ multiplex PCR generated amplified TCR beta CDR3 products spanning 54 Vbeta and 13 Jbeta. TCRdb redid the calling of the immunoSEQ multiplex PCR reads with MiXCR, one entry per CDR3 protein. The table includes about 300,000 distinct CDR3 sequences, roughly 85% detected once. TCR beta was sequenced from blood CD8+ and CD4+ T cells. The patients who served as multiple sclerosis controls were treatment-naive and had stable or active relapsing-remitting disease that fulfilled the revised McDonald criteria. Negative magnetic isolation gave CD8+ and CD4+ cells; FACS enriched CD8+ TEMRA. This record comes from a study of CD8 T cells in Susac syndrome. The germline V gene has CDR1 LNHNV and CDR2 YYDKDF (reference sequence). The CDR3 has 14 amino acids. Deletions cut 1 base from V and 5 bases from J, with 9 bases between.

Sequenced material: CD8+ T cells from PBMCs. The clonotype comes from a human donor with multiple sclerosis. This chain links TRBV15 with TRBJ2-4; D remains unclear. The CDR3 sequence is CATSRVGSENIQYF. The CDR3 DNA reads TGTGCCACCAGCAGAGTAGGATCCGAAAACATTCAGTACTTC.